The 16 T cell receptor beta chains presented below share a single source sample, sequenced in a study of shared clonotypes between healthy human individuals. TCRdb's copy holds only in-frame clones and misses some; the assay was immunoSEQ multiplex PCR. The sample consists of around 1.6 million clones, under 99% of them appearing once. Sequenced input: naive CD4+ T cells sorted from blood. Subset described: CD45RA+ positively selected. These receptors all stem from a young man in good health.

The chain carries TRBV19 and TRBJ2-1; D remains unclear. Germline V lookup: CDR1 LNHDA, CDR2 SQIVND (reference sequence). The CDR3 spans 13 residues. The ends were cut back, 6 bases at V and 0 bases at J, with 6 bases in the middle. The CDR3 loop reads CASRRTSYNEQFF. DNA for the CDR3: TGTGCCAGTAGGAGGACCTCCTACAATGAGCAGTTCTTC.

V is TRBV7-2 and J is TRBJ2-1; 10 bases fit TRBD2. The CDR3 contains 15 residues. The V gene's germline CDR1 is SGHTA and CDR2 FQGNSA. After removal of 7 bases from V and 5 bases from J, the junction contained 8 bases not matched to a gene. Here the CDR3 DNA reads TGTGCCAGCACCCCAGCGGGAGGGCGAGACAATGAGCAGTTCTTC. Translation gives CASTPAGGRDNEQFF. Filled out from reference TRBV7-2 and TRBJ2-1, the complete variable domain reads GAGVSQSPSNKVTEKGKDVELRCDPISGHTALYWYRQSLGQGLEFLIYFQGNSAPDKSGLPSDRFSAERTGGSVSTLTIQRTQQEDSAVYLCASTPAGGRDNEQFFGPGTRLTVL.

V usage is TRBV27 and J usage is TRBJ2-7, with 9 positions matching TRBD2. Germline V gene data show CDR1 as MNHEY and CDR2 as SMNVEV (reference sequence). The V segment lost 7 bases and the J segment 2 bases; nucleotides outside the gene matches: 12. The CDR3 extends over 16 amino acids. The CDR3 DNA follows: TGTGCCAGCAAACCCCTAGCGGGATGGGGCACCTACGAGCAGTACTTC. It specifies CASKPLAGWGTYEQYF.

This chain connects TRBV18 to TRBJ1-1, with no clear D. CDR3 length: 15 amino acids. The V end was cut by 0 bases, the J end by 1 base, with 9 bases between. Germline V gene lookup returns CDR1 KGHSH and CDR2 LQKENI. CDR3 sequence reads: CASSPPRVRNTEAFF. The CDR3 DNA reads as TGTGCCAGCTCACCACCGAGAGTGAGGAACACTGAAGCTTTCTTT. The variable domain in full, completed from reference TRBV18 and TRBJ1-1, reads NAGVMQNPRHLVRRRGQEARLRCSPMKGHSHVYWYRQLPEEGLKFMVYLQKENIIDESGMPKERFSAEFPKEGPSILRIQQVVRGDSAAYFCASSPPRVRNTEAFFGQGTRLTVV.

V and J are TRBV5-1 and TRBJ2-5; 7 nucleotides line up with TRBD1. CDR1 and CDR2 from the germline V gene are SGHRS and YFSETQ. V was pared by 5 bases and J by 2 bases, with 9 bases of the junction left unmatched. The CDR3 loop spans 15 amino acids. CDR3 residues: CASRNQQGLQETQYF. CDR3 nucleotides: TGCGCCAGCAGGAATCAACAGGGGCTACAAGAGACCCAGTACTTC.

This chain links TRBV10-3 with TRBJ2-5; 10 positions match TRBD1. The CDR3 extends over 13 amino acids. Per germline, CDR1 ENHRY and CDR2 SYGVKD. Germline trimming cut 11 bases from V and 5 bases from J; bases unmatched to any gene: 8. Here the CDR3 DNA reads TGTGCCTGCGGGCGGGACAGGGGTGAGACCCAGTACTTC. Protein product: CACGRDRGETQYF.

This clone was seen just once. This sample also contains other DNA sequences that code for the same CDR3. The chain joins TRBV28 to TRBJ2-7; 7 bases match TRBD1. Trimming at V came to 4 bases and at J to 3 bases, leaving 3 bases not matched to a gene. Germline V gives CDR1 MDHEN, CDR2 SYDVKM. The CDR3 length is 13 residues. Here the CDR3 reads CASSWTGLYEQYF. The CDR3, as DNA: TGTGCCAGCAGTTGGACAGGCCTCTACGAGCAGTACTTC.

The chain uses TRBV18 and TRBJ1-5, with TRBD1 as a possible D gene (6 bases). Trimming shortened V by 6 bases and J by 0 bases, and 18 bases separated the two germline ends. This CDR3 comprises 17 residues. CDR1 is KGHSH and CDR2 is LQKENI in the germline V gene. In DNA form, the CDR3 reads TGTGCCAGCTCCCAAAGGCCGGGACATAATAGCAATCAGCCCCAGCATTTT. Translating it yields CASSQRPGHNSNQPQHF.

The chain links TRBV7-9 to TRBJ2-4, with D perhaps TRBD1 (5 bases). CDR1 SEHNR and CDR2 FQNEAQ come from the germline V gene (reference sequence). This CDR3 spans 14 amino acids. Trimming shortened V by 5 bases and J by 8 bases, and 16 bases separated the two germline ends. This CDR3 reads CASSQQGFEYIQYF. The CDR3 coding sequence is TGTGCCAGCAGCCAGCAGGGATTTGAGTACATTCAGTACTTC. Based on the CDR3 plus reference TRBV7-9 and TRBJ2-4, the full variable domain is DTGVSQNPRHKITKRGQNVTFRCDPISEHNRLYWYRQTLGQGPEFLTYFQNEAQLEKSRLLSDRFSAERPKGSFSTLEIQRTEQGDSAMYLCASSQQGFEYIQYFGAGTRLSVL.

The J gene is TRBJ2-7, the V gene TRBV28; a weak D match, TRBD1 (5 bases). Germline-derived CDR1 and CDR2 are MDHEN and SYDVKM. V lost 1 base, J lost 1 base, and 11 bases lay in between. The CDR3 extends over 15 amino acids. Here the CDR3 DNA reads TGTGCCAGCAGTTTATCTTCGACAGTTTCCTACGAGCAGTACTTC. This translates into CASSLSSTVSYEQYF.

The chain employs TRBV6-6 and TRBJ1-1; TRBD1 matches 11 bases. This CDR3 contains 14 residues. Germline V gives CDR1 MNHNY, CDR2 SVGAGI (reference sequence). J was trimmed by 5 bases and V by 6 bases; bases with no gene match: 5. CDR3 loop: CASRDRGPWTEAFF. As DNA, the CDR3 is TGTGCCAGCAGGGACAGGGGGCCGTGGACTGAAGCTTTCTTT.

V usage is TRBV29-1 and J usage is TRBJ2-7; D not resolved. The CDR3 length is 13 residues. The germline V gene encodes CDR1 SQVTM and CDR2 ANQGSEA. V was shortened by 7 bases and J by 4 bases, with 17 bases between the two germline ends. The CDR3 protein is CSALMGSRYEQYF. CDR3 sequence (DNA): TGCAGCGCCCTAATGGGTAGCAGATACGAGCAGTACTTC.

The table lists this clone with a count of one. The CDR3 reads CASSFGDRPLSSGNTIYF. DNA for the CDR3: TGTGCCAGCAGCTTCGGAGACAGGCCGCTGAGCTCTGGAAACACCATATATTTT. The chain uses TRBV7-9 and TRBJ1-3; a weak D match, TRBD1 (6 bases). The V and J ends lost 3 bases and 0 bases respectively, with 18 bases between them. Per the germline V gene, CDR1 is SEHNR and CDR2 is FQNEAQ (reference sequence). The CDR3 totals 18 residues.

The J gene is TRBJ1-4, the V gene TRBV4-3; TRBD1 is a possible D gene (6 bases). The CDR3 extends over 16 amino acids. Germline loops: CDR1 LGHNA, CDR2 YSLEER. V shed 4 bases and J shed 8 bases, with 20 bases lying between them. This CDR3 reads CASSRRFDRWSEKLFF. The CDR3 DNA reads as TGCGCCAGCAGCCGAAGATTTGACAGGTGGTCGGAAAAACTGTTTTTT.

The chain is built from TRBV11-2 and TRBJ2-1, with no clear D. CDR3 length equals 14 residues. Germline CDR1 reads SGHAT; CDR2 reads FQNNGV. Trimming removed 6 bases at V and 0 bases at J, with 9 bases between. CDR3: CASRQRASYNEQFF. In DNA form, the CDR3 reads TGTGCCAGCAGACAACGGGCCTCCTACAATGAGCAGTTCTTC.

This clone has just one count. CDR3 in DNA: TGTGCCAGCAGTTCCCCAGTGGTAGCGGCCTACGAGCAGTACTTC. It yields the protein CASSSPVVAAYEQYF. The gene calls are TRBV28 and TRBJ2-7; perhaps TRBD2 as D (6 bases). The CDR3 consists of 15 residues. The germline V gene encodes CDR1 MDHEN and CDR2 SYDVKM. With 4 bases removed from V and 2 bases from J, the gap between germline ends came to 15 bases.